These T cell receptor beta chains were read from a single sample in a study of control samples from healthy donors and cancer patients. The method was immunoSEQ multiplex PCR; TCRdb's version includes in-frame clones alone and lacks a portion of them. This sample yields 130,000 or so clones, of which about 89% are seen a single time; under 9% belongs to the top ten. The sequencing input was blood. The origin of the receptors is a man aged 18 to 30 in good health. Each CDR3 is given with its conserved first and last residue. D genes are given only for firm matches. Some rows mark clone size as missing; the rest say once, few, many or name a class of expanded clone.

v_call,clone_size,d_call,j_call,cdr3_nt,cdr3_aa
TRBV2,.,.,TRBJ2-5,TGTGCCACTAAGACTAGCCAGGGGGGGACCCAGTACTTC,CATKTSQGGTQYF
TRBV14,.,.,TRBJ1-3,TGTGCCAGCAGCCCCCTGGGGGGACTTTATGGAAACACCATATATTTT,CASSPLGGLYGNTIYF
TRBV28,.,.,TRBJ2-3,TGTGCCAGCAGTTTATGGCCGGTGGGAGAAGATACGCAGTATTTT,CASSLWPVGEDTQYF
TRBV14,.,.,TRBJ1-1,TGTGCCAGCAGCCAAGGGCGTGGCAGGGTGAACACTGAAGCTTTCTTT,CASSQGRGRVNTEAFF
TRBV6-5,once,.,TRBJ2-3,TGTGCCAGCAGTTACGGGCAGGACCTCACGGTAGATACGCAGTATTTT,CASSYGQDLTVDTQYF
TRBV5-1,.,TRBD1,TRBJ2-7,TGCGCCAGCAGCTTCCGGGACAGGGGCTACGAGCAGTACTTC,CASSFRDRGYEQYF
TRBV19,.,TRBD1,TRBJ2-7,TGTGCCACCAGGGGGGACAGGGGACGCGAGCAGTACTTC,CATRGDRGREQYF
TRBV11-2,.,TRBD2,TRBJ2-5,TGTGCCAGCAGCGCAAGACTAGCGGGGGACGAAGAGGGCCAGTACTTC,CASSARLAGDEEGQYF
TRBV7-9,.,.,TRBJ2-1,TGTGCCAGCGGCAAACTGGGCTCCTACAATGAGCAGTTCTTC,CASGKLGSYNEQFF
TRBV7-6,.,TRBD2,TRBJ2-1,TGTGCCAGCAGCTTAGGTGCTAGCGGGGGGGCCCGAGATGAGCAGTTCTTC,CASSLGASGGARDEQFF
TRBV19,.,.,TRBJ1-2,TGTGCCAGTAGTCTCCAGGGCGAATATGGCTACACCTTC,CASSLQGEYGYTF
TRBV4-1,.,.,TRBJ1-5,TGCGCCAGCAGCCAGGATGGGACCGGAGGGCCCCAGCATTTT,CASSQDGTGGPQHF
TRBV5-1,.,.,TRBJ1-1,TGCGCCAGCAGCCCCCCAGTAGGGGAGAACACTGAAGCTTTCTTT,CASSPPVGENTEAFF
TRBV5-1,once,TRBD1,TRBJ2-5,TGCGCCAGCAGCTTGGGGGGACAGATTGTGGAGACCCAGTACTTC,CASSLGGQIVETQYF
TRBV7-2,.,.,TRBJ2-7,TGTGCCAGCAGCCGGAATCCAGCCTACGAGCAGTACTTC,CASSRNPAYEQYF
TRBV3-1/TRBV3-2,.,TRBD1,TRBJ1-2,TGTGCCAGCAGCCAGGGGACAGGGACCAGCTTCAACTATGGCTACACCTTC,CASSQGTGTSFNYGYTF
TRBV10-3,.,TRBD1,TRBJ1-2,TGTGCCATCGGTACCCCGGGACAGGGCCTCTATGGCTACACCTTC,CAIGTPGQGLYGYTF
TRBV13,.,.,TRBJ2-3,TGTGCCAGCAGCTCTATGAGCCGCCCAGATACGCAGTATTTT,CASSSMSRPDTQYF
TRBV24-1,.,.,TRBJ2-1,TGTGCCACCAGTCCAGGGACAGAGCAGTTCTTC,CATSPGTEQFF
TRBV5-4,few,TRBD2,TRBJ2-3,TGTGCCAGCAGCCCCCGTAGCGGGGGTCGCACAGATACGCAGTATTTT,CASSPRSGGRTDTQYF
TRBV28,.,.,TRBJ1-1,TGTGCCAGCAGTGTTCCTAACTTTAACACTGAAGCTTTCTTT,CASSVPNFNTEAFF
TRBV19,.,.,TRBJ2-7,TGTGCCAGCCTAGGCTACGAGCAGTACTTC,CASLGYEQYF
TRBV30,.,.,TRBJ2-3,TGTGCCTGGAGTCCTTCGTTCGGACGGGGGAGCACAGATACGCAGTATTTT,CAWSPSFGRGSTDTQYF
TRBV6-5,few,.,TRBJ2-1,TGTGCCAGCAGTTCTCTGGGAGTCGACGGGGTCAATGAGCAGTTCTTC,CASSSLGVDGVNEQFF
TRBV11-2,once,.,TRBJ1-5,TGTGCCAGCAGCCCGGGTAGTGGCAATCAGCCCCAGCATTTT,CASSPGSGNQPQHF
TRBV18,.,TRBD2,TRBJ2-3,TGTGCCAGCTCACCCTTCCTGACTAGCGAAGATACGCAGTATTTT,CASSPFLTSEDTQYF
TRBV7-6,.,TRBD1,TRBJ2-7,TGTGCCAGCAGCCGAACAGGGGGCGACTCTCCCGAGCAGTACTTC,CASSRTGGDSPEQYF
TRBV2,.,.,TRBJ1-5,TGTGCCAGCAGTGTTGGGATTTCCGGCAATCAGCCCCAGCATTTT,CASSVGISGNQPQHF
TRBV12-3/TRBV12-4,few,.,TRBJ1-5,TGTGCCAGCAGTTTCACGGTTCAGCCCCAGCATTTT,CASSFTVQPQHF
TRBV6-1,.,.,TRBJ1-2,TGTGCCAGCAGTGAAGCAGATATCTATGGCTACACCTTC,CASSEADIYGYTF
TRBV9,.,TRBD2,TRBJ2-2,TGTGCCAGCAGCCCCTCGGGACTAGCGGGGGGTAGAACCGGGGAGCTGTTTTTT,CASSPSGLAGGRTGELFF
TRBV25-1,.,.,TRBJ2-1,TGTGCCAGCAGTGATCGGGACCACAATGAGCAGTTCTTC,CASSDRDHNEQFF
TRBV24-1,.,.,TRBJ2-1,TGTGCCACCAGTGATTTCGGGGAATCCTACAATGAGCAGTTCTTC,CATSDFGESYNEQFF
TRBV2,.,.,TRBJ1-4,TGTGCCAGCAGTGGAACTAATGAAAAACTGTTTTTT,CASSGTNEKLFF
TRBV29-1,few,.,TRBJ2-6,TGCAGCGCTGATTTTGGGGCCAACGTCCTGACTTTC,CSADFGANVLTF
TRBV4-1,.,.,TRBJ1-2,TGCGCCAGCAGCCAAGCCGGTCGGTTACTTAACTATGGCTACACCTTC,CASSQAGRLLNYGYTF
TRBV18,.,.,TRBJ2-5,TGTGCCAGCTCACCACCGACATTTACTGCCAGGCCCTCCCAAGAGACCCAGTACTTC,CASSPPTFTARPSQETQYF
TRBV19,.,.,TRBJ1-1,TGTGCCATCGGACAGATGGGCGCTGAAGCTTTCTTT,CAIGQMGAEAFF
TRBV5-6,few,.,TRBJ2-7,TGTGCCAGCAGCTTGGTAGCGCCAACCTGGGAGCAGTACTTC,CASSLVAPTWEQYF
TRBV13,once,.,TRBJ2-7,TGTGCCAGCAGCTTAAAACGGCTCTCCTACGAGCAGTACTTC,CASSLKRLSYEQYF
TRBV7-8,.,.,TRBJ1-2,TGTGCCAGCAGCTTAGAGGTCGGATCCTATGGCTACACCTTC,CASSLEVGSYGYTF
TRBV12-3/TRBV12-4,.,.,TRBJ2-5,TGTGCCAGCAGGACCCAAGAGACCCAGTACTTC,CASRTQETQYF
TRBV6-5,.,.,TRBJ1-4,TGTGCCAACGGGGATGAAAAACTGTTTTTT,CANGDEKLFF
TRBV2,.,.,TRBJ1-6,TGTGCCAGCAGGGAAGGACTTACTGATTCACCCCTCCACTTT,CASREGLTDSPLHF
TRBV4-3,.,.,TRBJ1-6,TGCGCCAGCAGCCAAGGGATACAGACTCAGCCTCCACCCCTCCACTTT,CASSQGIQTQPPPLHF
TRBV6-1,.,.,TRBJ1-2,TGTGCCAGCAGTGAAAGAGAGGGGGACGCTTCCTATGGCTACACCTTC,CASSEREGDASYGYTF